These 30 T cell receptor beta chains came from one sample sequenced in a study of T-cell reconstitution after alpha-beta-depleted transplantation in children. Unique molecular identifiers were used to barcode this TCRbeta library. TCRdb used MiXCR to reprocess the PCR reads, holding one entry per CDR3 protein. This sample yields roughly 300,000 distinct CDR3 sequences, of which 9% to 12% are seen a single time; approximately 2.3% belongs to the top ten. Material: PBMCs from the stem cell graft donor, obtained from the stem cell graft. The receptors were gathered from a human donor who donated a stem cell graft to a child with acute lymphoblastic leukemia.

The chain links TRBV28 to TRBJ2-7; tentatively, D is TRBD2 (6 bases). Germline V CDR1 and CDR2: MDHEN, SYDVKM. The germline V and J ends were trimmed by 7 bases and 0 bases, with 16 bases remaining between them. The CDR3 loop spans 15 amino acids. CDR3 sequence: CASKVPGLSSYEQYF. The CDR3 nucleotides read TGTGCCAGCAAAGTCCCAGGACTAAGCTCCTACGAGCAGTACTTC.

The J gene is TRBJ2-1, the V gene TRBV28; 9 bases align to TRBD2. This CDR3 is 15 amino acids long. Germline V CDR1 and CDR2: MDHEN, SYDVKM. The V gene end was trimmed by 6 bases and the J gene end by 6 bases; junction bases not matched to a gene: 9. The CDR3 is CASRGEVAGANEQFF. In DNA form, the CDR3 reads TGTGCCAGCAGGGGGGAGGTAGCGGGAGCCAATGAGCAGTTCTTC.

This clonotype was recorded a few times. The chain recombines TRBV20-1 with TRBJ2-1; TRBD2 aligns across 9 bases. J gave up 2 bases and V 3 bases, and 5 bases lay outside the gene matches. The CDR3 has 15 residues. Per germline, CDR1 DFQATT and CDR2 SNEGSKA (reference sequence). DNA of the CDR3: TGCAGTGCTAGGGTAGTAGCGGGAGCCTACAATGAGCAGTTCTTC. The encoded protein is CSARVVAGAYNEQFF.

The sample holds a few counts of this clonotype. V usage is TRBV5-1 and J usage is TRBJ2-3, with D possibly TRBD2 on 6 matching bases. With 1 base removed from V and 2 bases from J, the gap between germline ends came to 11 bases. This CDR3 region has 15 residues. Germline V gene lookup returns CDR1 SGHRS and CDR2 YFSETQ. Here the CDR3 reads CASSLQGEVTDTQYF. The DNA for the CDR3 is TGCGCCAGCAGCTTGCAAGGGGAGGTCACAGATACGCAGTATTTT. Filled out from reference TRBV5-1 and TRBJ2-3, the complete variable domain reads KAGVTQTPRYLIKTRGQQVTLSCSPISGHRSVSWYQQTPGQGLQFLFEYFSETQRNKGNFPGRFSGRQFSNSRSEMNVSTLELGDSALYLCASSLQGEVTDTQYFGPGTRLTVL.

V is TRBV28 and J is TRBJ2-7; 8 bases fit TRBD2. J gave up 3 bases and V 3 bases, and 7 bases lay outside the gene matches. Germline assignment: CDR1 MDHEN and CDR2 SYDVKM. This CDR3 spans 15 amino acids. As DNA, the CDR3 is TGTGCCAGCAGTTTCGGGGGGGCGCCTTACTACGAGCAGTACTTC. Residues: CASSFGGAPYYEQYF.

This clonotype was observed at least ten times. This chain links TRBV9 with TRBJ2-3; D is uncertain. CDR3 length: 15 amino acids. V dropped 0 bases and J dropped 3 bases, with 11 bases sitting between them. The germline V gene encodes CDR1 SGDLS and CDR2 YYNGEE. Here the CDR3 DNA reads TGTGCCAGCAGCGTAGGCACGGGCAGGACAGATACGCAGTATTTT. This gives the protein CASSVGTGRTDTQYF.

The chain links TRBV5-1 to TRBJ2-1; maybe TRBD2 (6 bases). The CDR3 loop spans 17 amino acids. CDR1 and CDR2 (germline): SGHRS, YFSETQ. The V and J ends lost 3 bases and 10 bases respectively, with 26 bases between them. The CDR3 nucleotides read TGCGCCAGCAGCTACTTTGCGGGGAGCCTGTCCTCTAAGGAGCAGTTCTTC. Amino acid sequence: CASSYFAGSLSSKEQFF.

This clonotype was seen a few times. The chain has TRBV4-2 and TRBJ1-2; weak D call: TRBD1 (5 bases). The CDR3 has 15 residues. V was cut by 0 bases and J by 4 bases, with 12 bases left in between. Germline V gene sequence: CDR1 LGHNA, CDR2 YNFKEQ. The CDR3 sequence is CASSQDRQGSYGYTF. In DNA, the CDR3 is TGTGCCAGCAGCCAAGATCGGCAGGGCAGCTATGGCTACACCTTC.

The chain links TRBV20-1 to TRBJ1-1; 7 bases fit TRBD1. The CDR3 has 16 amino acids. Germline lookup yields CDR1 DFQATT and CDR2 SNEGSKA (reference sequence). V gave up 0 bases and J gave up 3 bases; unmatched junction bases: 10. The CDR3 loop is CSARDQAGGVHTEAFF. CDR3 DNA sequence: TGCAGTGCTAGAGATCAAGCAGGGGGGGTACACACTGAAGCTTTCTTT.

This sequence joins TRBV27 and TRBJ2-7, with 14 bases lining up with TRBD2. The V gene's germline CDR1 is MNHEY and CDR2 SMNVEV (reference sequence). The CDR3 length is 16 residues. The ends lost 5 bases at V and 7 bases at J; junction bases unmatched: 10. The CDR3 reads CASSPALTSGRVEQYF. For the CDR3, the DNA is TGTGCCAGCAGTCCCGCGTTGACTAGCGGGAGGGTTGAGCAGTACTTC.

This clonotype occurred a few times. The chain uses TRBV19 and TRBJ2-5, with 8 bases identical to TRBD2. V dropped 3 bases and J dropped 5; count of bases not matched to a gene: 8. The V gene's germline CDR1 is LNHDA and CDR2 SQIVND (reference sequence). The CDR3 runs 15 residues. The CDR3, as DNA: TGTGCCAGTAGTATCAGCGGGGGACCACGGGAGACCCAGTACTTC. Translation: CASSISGGPRETQYF.

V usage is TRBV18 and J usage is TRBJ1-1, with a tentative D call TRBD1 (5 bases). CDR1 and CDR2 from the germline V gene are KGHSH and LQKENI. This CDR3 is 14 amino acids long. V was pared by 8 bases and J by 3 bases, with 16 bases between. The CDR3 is CASQPGVGDTEAFF. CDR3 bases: TGTGCCAGCCAACCGGGGGTAGGGGACACTGAAGCTTTCTTT.

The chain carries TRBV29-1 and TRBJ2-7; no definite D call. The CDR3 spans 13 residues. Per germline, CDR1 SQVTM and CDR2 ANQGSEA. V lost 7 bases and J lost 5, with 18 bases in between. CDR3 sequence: CSATGLVRDEQYF. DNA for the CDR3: TGCAGCGCCACTGGGTTGGTCCGAGACGAGCAGTACTTC.

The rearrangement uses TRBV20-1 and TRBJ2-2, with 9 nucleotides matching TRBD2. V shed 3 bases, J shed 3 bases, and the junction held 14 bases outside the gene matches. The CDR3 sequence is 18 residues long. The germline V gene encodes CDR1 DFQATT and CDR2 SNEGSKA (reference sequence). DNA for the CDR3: TGCAGTGCTAGGGGAGGGGGACGACTAGCGGCTGACACCGGGGAGCTGTTTTTT. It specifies CSARGGGRLAADTGELFF.

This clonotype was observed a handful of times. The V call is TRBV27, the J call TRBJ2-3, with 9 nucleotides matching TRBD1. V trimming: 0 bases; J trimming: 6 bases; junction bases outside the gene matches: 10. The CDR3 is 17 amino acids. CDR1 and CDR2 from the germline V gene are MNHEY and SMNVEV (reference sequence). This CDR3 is CASSLSGARDRADTQYF. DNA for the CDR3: TGTGCCAGCAGTTTATCGGGTGCCCGGGACAGGGCCGATACGCAGTATTTT.

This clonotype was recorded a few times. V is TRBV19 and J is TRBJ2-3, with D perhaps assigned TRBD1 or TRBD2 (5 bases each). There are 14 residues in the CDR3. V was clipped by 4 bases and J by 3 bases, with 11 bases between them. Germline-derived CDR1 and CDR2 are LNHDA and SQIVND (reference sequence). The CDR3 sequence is CASSRGSETDTQYF. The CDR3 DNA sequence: TGTGCCAGTAGTAGGGGGTCGGAGACAGATACGCAGTATTTT.

DNA for the CDR3: TGTGCCAGCAGTTTATGGGTTAGCGGGAGGGGGGATACGCAGTATTTT. Translated, it gives CASSLWVSGRGDTQYF. The chain couples TRBV28 to TRBJ2-3; 11 positions agree with TRBD2. The V and J ends lost 0 bases and 6 bases, in that order; junction bases with no gene match: 5. CDR3 length equals 16 residues. The germline V gene has CDR1 MDHEN and CDR2 SYDVKM.

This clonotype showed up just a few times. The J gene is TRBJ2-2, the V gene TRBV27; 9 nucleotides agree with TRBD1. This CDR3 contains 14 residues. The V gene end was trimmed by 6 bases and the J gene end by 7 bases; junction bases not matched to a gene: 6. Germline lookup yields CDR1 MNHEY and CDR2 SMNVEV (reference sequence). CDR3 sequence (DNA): TGTGCCAGCAGAGTTACAGGGGGCGGCGGGGAGCTGTTTTTT. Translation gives CASRVTGGGGELFF.

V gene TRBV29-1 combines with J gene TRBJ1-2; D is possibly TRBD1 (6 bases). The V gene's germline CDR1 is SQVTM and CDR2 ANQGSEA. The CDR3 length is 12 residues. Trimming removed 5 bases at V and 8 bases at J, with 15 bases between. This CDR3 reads CSVHREEGGYTF. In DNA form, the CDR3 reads TGCAGCGTTCACAGGGAGGAGGGCGGCTACACCTTC.

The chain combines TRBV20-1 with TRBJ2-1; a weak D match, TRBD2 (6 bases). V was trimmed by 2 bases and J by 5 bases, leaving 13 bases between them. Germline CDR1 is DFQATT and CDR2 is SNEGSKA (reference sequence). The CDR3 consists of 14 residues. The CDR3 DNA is TGCAGTGCTAGATTTAGGAGGGCGAACAATGAGCAGTTCTTC. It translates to CSARFRRANNEQFF.

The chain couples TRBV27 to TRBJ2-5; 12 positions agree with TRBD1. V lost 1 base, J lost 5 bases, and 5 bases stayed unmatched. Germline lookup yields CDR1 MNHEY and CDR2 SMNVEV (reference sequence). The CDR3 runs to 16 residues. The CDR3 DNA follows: TGTGCCAGCAGTTTATGGGGGACAGGGGGCCGGGAGACCCAGTACTTC. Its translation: CASSLWGTGGRETQYF.

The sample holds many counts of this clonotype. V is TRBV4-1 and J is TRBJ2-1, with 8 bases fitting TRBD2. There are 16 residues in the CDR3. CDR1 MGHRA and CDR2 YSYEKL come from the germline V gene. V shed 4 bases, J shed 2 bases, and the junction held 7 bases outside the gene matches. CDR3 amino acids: CASSRSLADTYNEQFF. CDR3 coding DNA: TGCGCCAGCAGCCGGTCACTAGCGGACACCTACAATGAGCAGTTCTTC.

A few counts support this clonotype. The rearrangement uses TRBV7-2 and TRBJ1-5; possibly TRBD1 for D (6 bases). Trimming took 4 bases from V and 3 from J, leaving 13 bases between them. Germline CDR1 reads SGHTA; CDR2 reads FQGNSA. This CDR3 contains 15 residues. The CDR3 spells CASSSDSTNNQPQHF. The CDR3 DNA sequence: TGTGCCAGCAGCTCGGACAGTACCAACAATCAGCCCCAGCATTTT.

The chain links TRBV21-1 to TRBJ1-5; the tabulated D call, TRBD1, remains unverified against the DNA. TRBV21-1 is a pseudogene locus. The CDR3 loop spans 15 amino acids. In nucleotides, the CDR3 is TGTGCCAGCAGCAAAGAACAGGGCCGAAATCAGCCCCAGCATTTT. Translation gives CASSKEQGRNQPQHF.

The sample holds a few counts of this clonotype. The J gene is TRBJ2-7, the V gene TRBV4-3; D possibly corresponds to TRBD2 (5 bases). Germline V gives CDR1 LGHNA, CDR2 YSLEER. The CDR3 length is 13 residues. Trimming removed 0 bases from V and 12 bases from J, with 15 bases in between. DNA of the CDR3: TGCGCCAGCAGCCAAGACCTAGCTAGGAGGCCGTACTTC. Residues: CASSQDLARRPYF.

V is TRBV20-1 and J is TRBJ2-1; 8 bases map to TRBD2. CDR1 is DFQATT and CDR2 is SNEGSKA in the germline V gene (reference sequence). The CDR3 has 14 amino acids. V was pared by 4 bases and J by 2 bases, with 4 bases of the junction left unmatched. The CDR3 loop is CSAKLAGTYNEQFF. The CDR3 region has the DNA TGCAGTGCTAAGCTAGCGGGCACCTACAATGAGCAGTTCTTC.

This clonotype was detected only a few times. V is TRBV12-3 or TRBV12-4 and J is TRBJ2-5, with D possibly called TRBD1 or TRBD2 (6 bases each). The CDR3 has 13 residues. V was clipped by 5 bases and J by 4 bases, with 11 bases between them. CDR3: CASSIKGGETQYF. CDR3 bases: TGTGCCAGCAGTATTAAGGGGGGAGAGACCCAGTACTTC.

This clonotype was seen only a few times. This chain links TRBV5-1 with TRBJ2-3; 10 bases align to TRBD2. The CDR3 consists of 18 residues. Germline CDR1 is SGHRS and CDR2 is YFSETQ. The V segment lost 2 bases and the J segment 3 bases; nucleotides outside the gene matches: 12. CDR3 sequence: CASSFSPSGRGVTDTQYF. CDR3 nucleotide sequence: TGCGCCAGCAGCTTCTCTCCTAGCGGGAGAGGGGTGACAGATACGCAGTATTTT.

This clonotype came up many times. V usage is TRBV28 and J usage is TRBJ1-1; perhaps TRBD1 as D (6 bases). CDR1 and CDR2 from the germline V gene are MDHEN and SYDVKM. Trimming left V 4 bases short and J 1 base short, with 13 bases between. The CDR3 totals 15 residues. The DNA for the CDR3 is TGTGCCAGCAGTTCCCCCAGGGGAGAGAACACTGAAGCTTTCTTT. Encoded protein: CASSSPRGENTEAFF.

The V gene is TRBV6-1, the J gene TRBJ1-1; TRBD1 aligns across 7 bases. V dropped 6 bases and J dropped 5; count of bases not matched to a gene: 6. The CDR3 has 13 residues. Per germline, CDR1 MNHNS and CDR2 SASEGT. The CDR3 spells CASSRTRGTEAFF. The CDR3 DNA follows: TGTGCCAGCAGCCGTACCAGGGGGACTGAAGCTTTCTTT.